This TCR beta chain was sequenced in a study of cytomegalovirus exposure and HLA in healthy donors. The PCR ran on 60 Vbeta and 13 Jbeta primers. Sequenced by immunoSEQ multiplex PCR; TCRdb stores in-frame clones only, minus some. The sample lists around 130,000 clones; 80% to 85% were seen once. As regards this clone: Its antigen is currently unknown.

CDR3 length: 15 residues. Per the germline V gene, CDR1 is MNHNY and CDR2 is SVGAGI (reference sequence). Trimming took 6 bases from V and 4 from J; bases not matched to a gene: 8. General study findings and limits: It emerged from a later analysis that several of the most significant clusters appeared to be linked to common viral pathogens.

This receptor was taken from a female donor in good health and CMV-seronegative. The rearrangement joins TRBV6-6 to TRBJ1-2; 10 bases align to TRBD1. Sequencing was carried out using PBMCs. The CDR3 DNA is TGTGCCAGCAGCCTGACAGGGGGCAGGATCTATGGCTACACCTTC. Translated: CASSLTGGRIYGYTF.